These 27 T cell receptor beta chains were all obtained from the same sample, sequenced in a study of cytomegalovirus exposure and HLA in healthy donors. The table came from immunoSEQ multiplex PCR; TCRdb's copy has only in-frame clones and leaves some out. Here the sample spans 100,000 to 150,000 clones, roughly 89% being singletons. Sequencing used PBMCs. The receptors derive from a woman under 30 in good health and CMV-seronegative.

The chain recombines TRBV5-6 with TRBJ1-2, with 9 bases matching TRBD1. CDR3 length equals 17 residues. Per the germline V gene, CDR1 is SGHDT and CDR2 is YYEEEE. The J segment lost 3 bases and the V segment lost 0 bases, leaving 9 bases of the junction unmatched. Here the CDR3 reads CASSLAWTGAVYYGYTF. In nucleotides, the CDR3 is TGTGCCAGCAGCTTGGCTTGGACAGGGGCCGTTTACTATGGCTACACCTTC.

The CDR3 spells CAISEPMDRGKIRNIQYF. The CDR3 nucleotides read TGTGCCATCAGTGAGCCGATGGACAGGGGGAAAATCAGAAACATTCAGTACTTC. The chain employs TRBV10-3 and TRBJ2-4; 10 bases are shared with TRBD1. The length of the CDR3 is 18 residues. The V segment lost 2 bases and the J segment 6 bases; nucleotides outside the gene matches: 13. Germline lookup yields CDR1 ENHRY and CDR2 SYGVKD.

This clone has at least ten counts. The chain is built from TRBV19 and TRBJ2-1; 7 bases fit TRBD2. V lost 4 bases to trimming and J lost 1 base; unmatched junction nucleotides: 7. Germline CDR1 LNHDA, CDR2 SQIVND (reference sequence). The CDR3 covers 16 residues. Here the CDR3 DNA reads TGTGCCAGTAGTAGATTCGGGGGAGGGTCCTACAATGAGCAGTTCTTC. Protein product: CASSRFGGGSYNEQFF.

The chain has TRBV12-5 and TRBJ2-7, with TRBD1 identical over 7 bases. The CDR3 consists of 18 residues. Germline V gene data show CDR1 as LGHNT and CDR2 as FRNRAP. Germline trimming cut 0 bases from V and 1 base from J; bases unmatched to any gene: 12. The CDR3 loop reads CASGLVLPLPDRSYEQYF. The CDR3 bases are TGTGCTAGTGGTTTGGTTTTGCCCCTTCCGGACAGGTCCTACGAGCAGTACTTC.

The rearrangement uses TRBV5-1 and TRBJ2-3, with D perhaps TRBD1 (5 bases). Germline CDR1 is SGHRS and CDR2 is YFSETQ. The V gene lost 7 bases and the J gene lost 2 bases, with 11 bases spanning the gap. CDR3 size: 13 residues. In DNA, the CDR3 is TGCGCCAGCGGGGCAGGCGACACAGATACGCAGTATTTT. It specifies CASGAGDTDTQYF.

This chain links TRBV18 with TRBJ2-7; 9 bases are shared with TRBD1. Germline assignment: CDR1 KGHSH and CDR2 LQKENI. This CDR3 spans 13 amino acids. V trimming: 0 bases; J trimming: 7 bases; junction bases outside the gene matches: 1. CDR3 region: CASSPPTGGEQYF. The CDR3 DNA sequence: TGTGCCAGCTCACCACCGACAGGGGGGGAGCAGTACTTC.

The rearrangement links TRBV7-2 to TRBJ1-3; tentatively, D is TRBD1 (5 bases). This CDR3 comprises 12 residues. V was shortened by 10 bases and J by 0 bases, with 7 bases between the two germline ends. Per germline, CDR1 SGHTA and CDR2 FQGNSA. The CDR3 coding sequence is TGTGCCATGGGACTCTCTGGAAACACCATATATTTT. Its translation: CAMGLSGNTIYF.

This chain joins TRBV19 and TRBJ1-1; 12 nucleotides match TRBD1. V trimming: 3 bases; J trimming: 6 bases; junction bases outside the gene matches: 8. The CDR3 extends over 16 amino acids. CDR1 is LNHDA, CDR2 SQIVND, per germline (reference sequence). The CDR3 here is CASSILGTGGSSEAFF. In DNA, the CDR3 is TGTGCCAGTAGTATTCTCGGGACAGGGGGCAGTTCTGAAGCTTTCTTT.

The CDR3 nucleotides are TGCGCCAGCAGCTTGGACAGGATCCCGAATGGCTACACCTTC. Translation: CASSLDRIPNGYTF. The gene calls are TRBV5-1 and TRBJ1-2, with D possibly matching TRBD1 (5 bases). The CDR3 is 14 amino acids. Germline CDR1 reads SGHRS; CDR2 reads YFSETQ. V gave up 0 bases and J gave up 6 bases, with 12 bases separating them.

Here the CDR3 DNA reads TGTGCCAGCAGCTTTTGGGGAGGAAATAGCAATCAGCCCCAGCATTTT. Its translation is CASSFWGGNSNQPQHF. This rearrangement joins TRBV7-9 to TRBJ1-5; D ambiguous. Deletions cut 3 bases from V and 0 bases from J, with 12 bases between. The germline V gene has CDR1 SEHNR and CDR2 FQNEAQ (reference sequence). The CDR3 is 16 residues long. The complete variable domain, with remaining parts taken from reference TRBV7-9 and TRBJ1-5, reads DTGVSQNPRHKITKRGQNVTFRCDPISEHNRLYWYRQTLGQGPEFLTYFQNEAQLEKSRLLSDRFSAERPKGSFSTLEIQRTEQGDSAMYLCASSFWGGNSNQPQHFGDGTRLSIL.

The rearrangement joins TRBV25-1 to TRBJ2-3; TRBD1 might be the D (6 bases). V lost 6 bases and J 5 bases, leaving 15 bases between the germline ends. There are 14 residues in the CDR3. In germline, CDR1 is MGHDK, CDR2 SYGVNS. CDR3 nucleotide sequence: TGTGCCAGCAGGGTAGGGGCAGGGGTAGATACGCAGTATTTT. Translation: CASRVGAGVDTQYF.

The rearrangement uses TRBV29-1 and TRBJ2-1, with D perhaps TRBD2 (6 bases). The ends were cut back, 3 bases at V and 4 bases at J, with 16 bases in the middle. Per germline, CDR1 SQVTM and CDR2 ANQGSEA. The CDR3 covers 15 residues. Here the CDR3 DNA reads TGCAGCGTTGATGGGGCTAGCGTCCCATACAATGAGCAGTTCTTC. Protein: CSVDGASVPYNEQFF.

This clone was observed a single time. The gene calls are TRBV27 and TRBJ1-1; D is unclear. There are 13 residues in the CDR3. The germline CDR1 and CDR2 sequences are MNHEY and SMNVEV (reference sequence). Trimming took 2 bases from V and 7 from J, leaving 11 bases between them. CDR3 amino acids: CASSLIGHSEAFF. The DNA for the CDR3 is TGTGCCAGCAGTTTAATCGGTCACAGTGAAGCTTTCTTT.

This clone was found once. This chain joins TRBV25-1 and TRBJ1-4; tentatively, D is TRBD1 (6 bases). CDR1 MGHDK and CDR2 SYGVNS come from the germline V gene. Deletions cut 5 bases from V and 7 bases from J, with 17 bases between. The CDR3 consists of 15 residues. DNA of the CDR3: TGTGCCAGCAGTCCCCGAGGCAGGGGTTCTGAAAAACTGTTTTTT. Residues: CASSPRGRGSEKLFF. The whole variable domain, filled in from reference TRBV25-1 and TRBJ1-4, reads EADIYQTPRYLVIGTGKKITLECSQTMGHDKMYWYQQDPGMELHLIHYSYGVNSTEKGDLSSESTVSRIRTEHFPLTLESARPSHTSQYLCASSPRGRGSEKLFFGSGTQLSVL.

This sequence joins TRBV5-1 and TRBJ2-5; a weak D match, TRBD1 (6 bases). The CDR3 totals 16 residues. Germline V CDR1 and CDR2: SGHRS, YFSETQ. Between the trimmed V and J ends, which lost 4 bases and 1 base, there was a span of 17 bases. CDR3 in amino acids: CASSLRRQAFQETQYF. CDR3 DNA sequence: TGCGCCAGCAGCCTAAGACGACAGGCATTCCAAGAGACCCAGTACTTC.

The chain employs TRBV19 and TRBJ2-3; D is possibly TRBD1 (7 bases). Trimming removed 6 bases at V and 0 bases at J, with 13 bases between. Germline V gives CDR1 LNHDA, CDR2 SQIVND (reference sequence). This CDR3 contains 15 residues. The CDR3 sequence: CASREGAGSTDTQYF. The DNA for the CDR3 is TGTGCCAGTAGGGAGGGGGCAGGGAGCACAGATACGCAGTATTTT.

The V gene is TRBV7-3, the J gene TRBJ1-4, with D unresolved. Germline V gene data show CDR1 as SGHTA and CDR2 as FQGTGA. Between the trimmed V and J ends, which lost 5 bases and 7 bases, there was a span of 11 bases. There are 13 residues in the CDR3. CDR3 amino acids: CASSTSTGEKLFF. The CDR3 DNA sequence: TGTGCCAGCAGCACCTCGACGGGTGAAAAACTGTTTTTT.

This sequence joins TRBV1 and TRBJ2-4; no DNA check was done on the table's D call, TRBD2. TRBV1 is a listed pseudogene. The CDR3 runs to 17 residues. In nucleotides, the CDR3 is TGCACCAGCAGCCGTGACGGGGGAGGAAAAGCCAAAAACATTCAGTACTTC. This encodes CTSSRDGGGKAKNIQYF.

Worth noting for this clone: One end of the junction does not line up with germline, which may come from a read error. The chain carries TRBV29-1 and TRBJ2-3; D not certain. The CDR3 length is 11 residues. CDR1 is SQVTM, CDR2 ANQGSEA, per germline. The CDR3 sequence: CGVASTDTQYF. In nucleotides, the CDR3 is TGCGGCGTTGCTAGCACAGATACGCAGTATTTT.

The chain recombines TRBV19 with TRBJ1-5; no clear D gene. The germline CDR1 and CDR2 sequences are LNHDA and SQIVND (reference sequence). The CDR3 has 14 amino acids. V was trimmed by 3 bases and J by 7 bases, leaving 13 bases between them. The CDR3 is CASSISGGRQPQHF. The CDR3, as DNA: TGTGCCAGTAGTATTAGTGGAGGGCGCCAGCCCCAGCATTTT.

The chain couples TRBV11-2 to TRBJ1-2; D is unclear. With 1 base removed from V and 4 bases from J, the gap between germline ends came to 10 bases. The germline V gene has CDR1 SGHAT and CDR2 FQNNGV. The CDR3 contains 14 residues. The CDR3 reads CASSLVSWSYGYTF. The CDR3 DNA follows: TGTGCCAGCAGCTTAGTTAGTTGGAGCTATGGCTACACCTTC.

CDR3 sequence: CASSYSGRNYGYTF. The CDR3, as DNA: TGTGCCAGCAGTTACTCGGGCAGAAACTATGGCTACACCTTC. The J gene is TRBJ1-2, the V gene TRBV6-5; D uncertain. The CDR3 has 14 amino acids. V lost 0 bases, J lost 2 bases, and 7 bases lay in between. Germline V gene lookup returns CDR1 MNHEY and CDR2 SVGAGI.

The chain has TRBV6-4 and TRBJ1-1; D perhaps matches TRBD1 (6 bases). Germline V CDR1 and CDR2: MRHNA, SNTAGT. Trimming took off 5 bases at V and 10 bases at J, with 20 bases between the two ends. There are 14 residues in the CDR3. This CDR3 is CASSKDSGIGVAFF. The CDR3 DNA reads TGTGCCAGCAGTAAGGACAGCGGTATTGGGGTAGCTTTCTTT.

The chain couples TRBV12-5 to TRBJ2-2; 16 bases map to TRBD2. The V gene end was trimmed by 1 base and the J gene end by 4 bases; junction bases not matched to a gene: 9. Germline CDR1 and CDR2: LGHNT and FRNRAP. The CDR3 spans 20 residues. CDR3 region: CASGLAPGLAGGPGTGELFF. CDR3 nucleotide sequence: TGTGCTAGTGGTTTGGCGCCGGGACTAGCGGGGGGGCCCGGCACCGGGGAGCTGTTTTTT.

J is TRBJ1-2 and V is TRBV13; no definite D call. The CDR3 runs to 14 residues. CDR1 and CDR2 (germline): PRHDT, FYEKMQ (reference sequence). With 3 bases removed from V and 4 bases from J, the gap between germline ends came to 12 bases. The CDR3 nucleotides read TGTGCCAGCAGCTTGGGCGAGCCTTCCTATGGCTACACCTTC. Translated, it gives CASSLGEPSYGYTF.

J is TRBJ2-4 and V is TRBV11-1; 7 bases fit TRBD2. The CDR3 extends over 15 amino acids. The germline gives CDR1 SGHAT, CDR2 FQDESV (reference sequence). J was trimmed by 1 base and V by 5 bases; bases with no gene match: 5. CDR3 sequence reads: CASSGRGGAKNIQYF. Here the CDR3 DNA reads TGTGCCAGCAGCGGCCGGGGAGGGGCCAAAAACATTCAGTACTTC.

The chain links TRBV5-1 to TRBJ2-1, with a weak D call TRBD1 (5 bases). The CDR3 is 14 amino acids. Germline V gene sequence: CDR1 SGHRS, CDR2 YFSETQ. Deletions cut 4 bases from V and 7 bases from J, with 15 bases between. CDR3 coding DNA: TGCGCCAGCAGCCACGACAGTTTCAGGAATGAGCAGTTCTTC. Its translation: CASSHDSFRNEQFF.